Sequencing of this TCR beta chain was carried out in a study of response to subunit inactivated influenza vaccine. Study findings and constraints: Few additional T cells are recruited per seasonal influenza vaccination, authors suggested.

One entry per CDR3 protein results from TCRdb running MiXCR on the RT-PCR reads. The sample shows 650,000 to 800,000 distinct CDR3 sequences, around 20% of them seen only once. Remarks on this clonotype: Its antigen is unidentified.

Looked up from germline, CDR1 is SGHTA and CDR2 is FQGTGA. The CDR3 loop spans 17 amino acids. J gave up 8 bases and V 4 bases, and 10 bases lay outside the gene matches. The V call is TRBV7-3, the J call TRBJ2-1; 14 nucleotides agree with TRBD2. The receptor was isolated from a man aged 45-60 years who received an inactivated influenza vaccine. The sample consisted of PBMCs from blood, taken around 5 days after vaccination. The CDR3 sequence is CASSSRPGTSGRHEQFF. CDR3 nucleotide sequence: TGTGCCAGCAGCTCCCGCCCCGGGACTAGCGGGAGACATGAGCAGTTCTTC.